The 32 T cell receptor beta chains listed next were all sequenced from one sample in a study of PD-1 blockade in classical Hodgkin lymphoma. The protocol was immunoSEQ multiplex PCR, while the TCRdb copy is restricted to in-frame clones and leaves out a portion. Here the sample spans just over 15,000 clones, about 86% being singletons. Described time point: newly diagnosed, previously untreated cHL patient sample. CD4+ T cells were purified from thawed PBMCs by magnetic negative selection. The sequenced sample consisted of CD4+ T cells from blood. These TCRs come from a human donor with classical Hodgkin lymphoma.

The gene calls are TRBV2 and TRBJ2-2; 9 bases match TRBD1. J was trimmed by 4 bases and V by 6 bases; bases with no gene match: 6. The CDR3 totals 15 residues. Germline V gene data show CDR1 as SNHLY and CDR2 as FYNNEI. The DNA for the CDR3 is TGTGCCAGCAGAAGGACAGGGGAAAGCACCGGGGAGCTGTTTTTT. Protein product: CASRRTGESTGELFF.

This chain links TRBV6-1 with TRBJ1-3; D unresolved. Between the trimmed V and J ends, which lost 8 bases and 4 bases, there was a span of 12 bases. The CDR3 runs 13 residues. CDR1 and CDR2 (germline): MNHNS, SASEGT. CDR3 nucleotide sequence: TGTGCCAGCCGAAGCATTTACGGAAACACCATATATTTT. Its protein is CASRSIYGNTIYF.

This chain links TRBV9 with TRBJ1-3; D call uncertain. V was shortened by 3 bases and J by 0 bases, with 10 bases between the two germline ends. CDR3 length equals 15 residues. Germline loops: CDR1 SGDLS, CDR2 YYNGEE. The CDR3 is CASSARANSGNTIYF. CDR3 in DNA: TGTGCCAGCAGCGCCCGGGCCAACTCTGGAAACACCATATATTTT.

The gene calls are TRBV10-3 and TRBJ1-3; 9 bases are shared with TRBD1. The CDR3 is 16 residues long. The germline CDR1 and CDR2 sequences are ENHRY and SYGVKD. J was trimmed by 3 bases and V by 2 bases; bases with no gene match: 5. This CDR3 is CAISETGGTVGNTIYF. In nucleotides, the CDR3 is TGTGCCATCAGTGAGACAGGGGGCACGGTTGGAAACACCATATATTTT.

The genes are TRBV6-5 and TRBJ2-7; tentatively, D is TRBD1 (6 bases). The length of the CDR3 is 12 residues. V was pared by 6 bases and J by 7 bases, with 13 bases between. Germline CDR1 and CDR2: MNHEY and SVGAGI. CDR3: CASSRTGSEQYF. Here the CDR3 DNA reads TGTGCCAGCAGCAGAACAGGGTCGGAGCAGTACTTC.

This rearrangement joins TRBV9 to TRBJ2-2, with TRBD2 matching 8 bases. V shed 5 bases and J 6 bases; nucleotides not matched to a gene: 3. Germline CDR1 reads SGDLS; CDR2 reads YYNGEE. This CDR3 comprises 13 residues. The CDR3 loop reads CASRSGSSGELFF. The CDR3 DNA reads TGTGCCAGCAGGAGCGGGAGCTCCGGGGAGCTGTTTTTT.

The CDR3 spells CSARFDYEQYF. CDR3 DNA: TGCAGTGCCCGATTCGACTACGAGCAGTACTTC. The genes are TRBV20-1 and TRBJ2-7, with D unresolved. Deletions cut 6 bases from V and 3 bases from J, with 9 bases between. CDR1 and CDR2 from the germline V gene are DFQATT and SNEGSKA (reference sequence). The CDR3 loop spans 11 amino acids.

The gene calls are TRBV4-3 and TRBJ1-5; D is undetermined. CDR1 is LGHNA, CDR2 YSLEER, per germline. The V gene lost 1 base and the J gene lost 4 bases, with 11 bases spanning the gap. The CDR3 has 15 residues. CDR3 in DNA: TGCGCCAGCAGCCAAGTTTGGAGGGATAATCAGCCCCAGCATTTT. It is translated as CASSQVWRDNQPQHF.

This chain connects TRBV6-6 to TRBJ1-2, with 7 bases identical to TRBD1. The CDR3 totals 13 residues. Germline CDR1 is MNHNY and CDR2 is SVGAGI (reference sequence). Germline trimming cut 6 bases from V and 2 bases from J; bases unmatched to any gene: 3. The CDR3 loop reads CASSPTGNYGYTF. DNA of the CDR3: TGTGCCAGCAGCCCGACAGGGAACTATGGCTACACCTTC.

The chain joins TRBV10-3 to TRBJ1-1; 9 nucleotides line up with TRBD1. Germline loops: CDR1 ENHRY, CDR2 SYGVKD. This CDR3 has 18 amino acids. V trimming: 2 bases; J trimming: 6 bases; junction bases outside the gene matches: 16. CDR3: CAISEGSYTGQGRSEAFF. CDR3 DNA sequence: TGTGCCATCAGTGAGGGGTCTTATACGGGACAGGGTCGATCTGAAGCTTTCTTT.

The rearrangement joins TRBV6-5 to TRBJ2-3; 7 bases line up with TRBD1. Germline loops: CDR1 MNHEY, CDR2 SVGAGI. Losses at the gene ends were 6 bases for V and 3 bases for J; bases not matched to a gene: 6. This CDR3 is 14 amino acids long. The CDR3 region is CASRTGIGTDTQYF. Here the CDR3 DNA reads TGTGCCAGCAGGACAGGGATTGGAACAGATACGCAGTATTTT.

The genes are TRBV7-2 and TRBJ2-2; D unclear. Deletions cut 3 bases from V and 6 bases from J, with 8 bases between. The CDR3 contains 13 residues. The germline gives CDR1 SGHTA, CDR2 FQGNSA. The CDR3 reads CASSFDAPGELFF. CDR3 DNA: TGTGCCAGCAGCTTTGACGCCCCCGGGGAGCTGTTTTTT.

The CDR3 DNA is TGTGCCAGCAGCTTAGCGGGATTTGGGGGCTACACCTTC. Residues: CASSLAGFGGYTF. The chain uses TRBV7-5 and TRBJ1-2. TRBV7-5 is shown as a pseudogene. There are 13 residues in the CDR3.

The chain is built from TRBV9 and TRBJ2-2; D unresolved. V was pared by 3 bases and J by 6 bases, with 6 bases between. Germline V lookup: CDR1 SGDLS, CDR2 YYNGEE. This CDR3 has 12 amino acids. The CDR3 nucleotides are TGTGCCAGCAGCGCCCGCGCCGGGGAGCTGTTTTTT. Encoded protein: CASSARAGELFF.

This clone came up a few times. The chain employs TRBV6-5 and TRBJ1-2, with a possible D match to TRBD1 (5 bases). CDR3 length: 11 amino acids. The V and J ends lost 11 bases and 8 bases respectively, with 15 bases between them. CDR1 and CDR2 (germline): MNHEY, SVGAGI. Here the CDR3 DNA reads TGTGCCTCGGGGCCGGGGGACGGCTACACCTTC. It codes for CASGPGDGYTF.

This chain uses TRBV4-1 with TRBJ2-7; tentative D call: TRBD1 (5 bases). Germline V gene lookup returns CDR1 MGHRA and CDR2 YSYEKL. V shed 7 bases and J shed 3 bases, with 19 bases lying between them. There are 15 residues in the CDR3. The CDR3 spells CASITSIGRDYEQYF. Written as DNA, the CDR3 is TGCGCCAGCATCACATCAATAGGCAGGGACTACGAGCAGTACTTC.

The chain is built from TRBV28 and TRBJ2-1, with TRBD2 identical over 7 bases. The J segment lost 3 bases and the V segment lost 2 bases, leaving 4 bases of the junction unmatched. The CDR3 totals 15 residues. The germline CDR1 and CDR2 sequences are MDHEN and SYDVKM. CDR3 DNA: TGTGCCAGCAGTTTAAGCGGGGAAGGCTACAATGAGCAGTTCTTC. It encodes CASSLSGEGYNEQFF.

This clone was seen a single time. This chain connects TRBV7-2 to TRBJ2-1, with 7 bases aligning to TRBD1. Germline V gene lookup returns CDR1 SGHTA and CDR2 FQGNSA. The V gene end was trimmed by 4 bases and the J gene end by 5 bases; junction bases not matched to a gene: 17. CDR3 length equals 18 residues. This chain's CDR3 is CASSSRPPRTGVNNEQFF. The CDR3 DNA reads TGTGCCAGCAGCTCCCGACCACCCCGGACAGGAGTTAACAATGAGCAGTTCTTC.

The V call is TRBV15, the J call TRBJ2-1, with TRBD2 matching 10 bases. The V gene end was trimmed by 0 bases and the J gene end by 9 bases; junction bases not matched to a gene: 5. Germline V gene sequence: CDR1 LNHNV, CDR2 YYDKDF (reference sequence). CDR3 length: 15 amino acids. CDR3 sequence: CATSRDRTSGSEQFF. The CDR3 nucleotides are TGTGCCACCAGCAGAGATAGGACTAGCGGCAGTGAGCAGTTCTTC.

The genes are TRBV2 and TRBJ1-1; D might be TRBD1 (5 bases). Trimming stripped 5 bases from V and 0 bases from J, with 13 bases between. CDR1 and CDR2 from the germline V gene are SNHLY and FYNNEI. There are 15 residues in the CDR3. Here the CDR3 DNA reads TGTGCCAGCAGTCGACTGACAGTTATGAACACTGAAGCTTTCTTT. It yields the protein CASSRLTVMNTEAFF.

V is TRBV15 and J is TRBJ2-3, with 10 bases that match TRBD2. The V gene end was trimmed by 0 bases and the J gene end by 5 bases; junction bases not matched to a gene: 8. The CDR3 is 17 residues long. Looked up from germline, CDR1 is LNHNV and CDR2 is YYDKDF (reference sequence). This CDR3 is CATSRDPASGRGDTQYF. For the CDR3, the DNA is TGTGCCACCAGCAGAGACCCCGCTAGCGGGAGAGGAGATACGCAGTATTTT.

The chain combines TRBV2 with TRBJ2-5; weak D call: TRBD1 (6 bases). TRBJ2-7 matches the DNA end more closely, so the J call is doubtful. This CDR3 has 12 residues. CDR1 is SNHLY, CDR2 FYNNEI, per germline. DNA of the CDR3: TGTGCCAGCAGTGGACAGGCCTACGAGCAGTACTTC. Its translation is CASSGQAYEQYF.

This clone was counted only a few times. V usage is TRBV20-1 and J usage is TRBJ2-2; D is undetermined. CDR1 and CDR2 (germline): DFQATT, SNEGSKA (reference sequence). The CDR3 contains 11 residues. CDR3 in amino acids: CRASRGGELFF. CDR3 in DNA: TGCAGAGCCTCCCGCGGCGGGGAGCTGTTTTTT.

The CDR3 DNA reads as TGTGCCACCAGCAGAGATATGCGGGTTAACAATGAGCAGTTCTTC. As protein: CATSRDMRVNNEQFF. The J gene is TRBJ2-1, the V gene TRBV15; a possible D gene is TRBD2 (5 bases). V was trimmed by 0 bases and J by 5 bases, leaving 11 bases between them. The CDR3 length is 15 residues. Germline CDR1 is LNHNV and CDR2 is YYDKDF (reference sequence). Variable domain in full (rest from reference TRBV15 and TRBJ2-1): DAMVIQNPRYQVTQFGKPVTLSCSQTLNHNVMYWYQQKSSQAPKLLFHYYDKDFNNEADTPDNFQSRRPNTSFCFLDIRSPGLGDTAMYLCATSRDMRVNNEQFFGPGTRLTVL.

The V gene is TRBV15, the J gene TRBJ2-5, with D unclear. The length of the CDR3 is 17 residues. The V gene's germline CDR1 is LNHNV and CDR2 YYDKDF (reference sequence). V lost 5 bases and J lost 0, with 19 bases in between. CDR3 sequence reads: CATSAGSSGGHQETQYF. The CDR3 nucleotides are TGTGCCACCAGCGCAGGTTCTTCAGGCGGACACCAAGAGACCCAGTACTTC.

The CDR3 DNA reads TGTGCCTGGAGTGTAGGGGGGAATCAGCCCCAGCATTTT. Translation: CAWSVGGNQPQHF. The chain links TRBV30 to TRBJ1-5, with D tentatively TRBD1 (6 bases). V was clipped by 0 bases and J by 4 bases, with 7 bases between them. Germline V lookup: CDR1 GTSNPN, CDR2 SVGIG (reference sequence). CDR3 size: 13 residues.

The V gene is TRBV6-1, the J gene TRBJ2-1; weak D call: TRBD1 (5 bases). The CDR3 is made up of 15 amino acids. Germline lookup yields CDR1 MNHNS and CDR2 SASEGT. Deletions cut 6 bases from V and 4 bases from J, with 16 bases between. The CDR3, as DNA: TGTGCCAGCAGAGCCCCAGGGTCCCCTTACAATGAGCAGTTCTTC. It specifies CASRAPGSPYNEQFF.

This clone has just a few counts. This chain joins TRBV4-2 and TRBJ2-7, with TRBD2 identical over 9 bases. This CDR3 contains 13 residues. CDR1 and CDR2 from the germline V gene are LGHNA and YNFKEQ. J gave up 3 bases and V 10 bases, and 7 bases lay outside the gene matches. The CDR3 DNA follows: TGTGCCACCGGAAGCGGGAGGTACTACGAGCAGTACTTC. Protein: CATGSGRYYEQYF.

The chain has TRBV2 and TRBJ1-4; unclear D gene. V was shortened by 0 bases and J by 8 bases, with 16 bases between the two germline ends. The CDR3 has 16 amino acids. The V gene's germline CDR1 is SNHLY and CDR2 FYNNEI. DNA for the CDR3: TGTGCCAGCAGTGAAGCGGGCAGTGGGATGGGAGAAAAACTGTTTTTT. It is translated as CASSEAGSGMGEKLFF.

The chain joins TRBV19 to TRBJ1-5; D is uncertain. Germline V gives CDR1 LNHDA, CDR2 SQIVND (reference sequence). Trimming pared 5 bases from V and 1 base from J, leaving 9 bases between. This CDR3 comprises 14 residues. The CDR3 protein is CASSDRASNQPQHF. The CDR3 DNA reads TGTGCCAGTAGTGACCGGGCGAGCAATCAGCCCCAGCATTTT.

The V call is TRBV7-2, the J call TRBJ1-1; D uncertain. V was clipped by 1 base and J by 5 bases, with 11 bases between them. There are 14 residues in the CDR3. Per germline, CDR1 SGHTA and CDR2 FQGNSA. CDR3 in amino acids: CASSLDWGWTEAFF. CDR3 DNA: TGTGCCAGCAGCTTAGATTGGGGATGGACTGAAGCTTTCTTT. The full variable domain, its missing parts supplied by reference TRBV7-2 and TRBJ1-1, is GAGVSQSPSNKVTEKGKDVELRCDPISGHTALYWYRQSLGQGLEFLIYFQGNSAPDKSGLPSDRFSAERTGGSVSTLTIQRTQQEDSAVYLCASSLDWGWTEAFFGQGTRLTVV.

The rearrangement links TRBV5-8 to TRBJ2-3, with 8 bases identical to TRBD2. Germline CDR1 and CDR2: SGHTS and YDEGEE. The CDR3 is made up of 15 amino acids. Trimming took 2 bases from V and 12 from J; bases not matched to a gene: 14. CDR3 sequence reads: CASSFLPSGRSPQYF. The CDR3 coding sequence is TGTGCCAGCAGCTTTTTGCCCAGCGGGAGATCCCCCCAGTATTTT.